A selection of T cell receptor beta chains follows, all from one sample in a study of T cell responses to AZD1222 COVID-19 vaccine. The table came from immunoSEQ multiplex PCR; TCRdb's copy has only in-frame clones and leaves some out. The sample lists about 67,000 clones, about four fifths seen once, with about 6.1% in the top ten. Sequencing used peripheral blood, obtained 28 days after the second AZD1222 dose. Receptors were obtained from an adult who received the AZD1222 COVID-19 vaccine. Both conserved end residues are part of each CDR3. D genes are given only for firm matches. Not all rows give a size; the values are once, few, many and, for expanded clones, a class.

len | abundance | j_gene | d_gene | v_gene | CDR3aa | CDR3nt
14 | - | TRBJ1-2 | - | TRBV19 | CASSLARANYGYTF | TGTGCCAGTAGTTTGGCCAGAGCCAACTATGGCTACACCTTC
16 | - | TRBJ1-6 | - | TRBV5-5 | CASSSRSSSYNSPLHF | TGTGCCAGCAGCTCTAGATCGAGCTCCTATAATTCACCCCTCCACTTT
17 | - | TRBJ2-5 | TRBD2 | TRBV5-1 | CASSLGLAGGNQETQYF | TGCGCCAGCAGCTTGGGCCTAGCGGGGGGAAACCAAGAGACCCAGTACTTC
15 | once | TRBJ1-3 | - | TRBV4-1 | CASSRSQGSGNTIYF | TGCGCCAGCAGCCGCAGCCAAGGCTCTGGAAACACCATATATTTT
15 | - | TRBJ2-3 | - | TRBV11-1 | CASSRPGAGRDTQYF | TGTGCCAGCAGCCGACCGGGGGCGGGGAGAGATACGCAGTATTTT
15 | once | TRBJ1-1 | - | TRBV6-5 | CASSYREGMNTEAFF | TGTGCCAGCAGTTACCGGGAAGGGATGAACACTGAAGCTTTCTTT
15 | - | TRBJ2-5 | TRBD1 | TRBV5-1 | CASSWGTGAIKTQYF | TGCGCCAGCAGCTGGGGGACAGGGGCGATAAAGACCCAGTACTTC
15 | - | TRBJ1-5 | - | TRBV6-2/TRBV6-3 | CASSYGQGFRQPQHF | TGTGCCAGCAGTTACGGGCAGGGCTTTAGGCAGCCCCAGCATTTT
13 | few | TRBJ1-6 | - | TRBV11-3 | CASSPGGNSPLHF | TGTGCCAGCAGCCCAGGCGGAAATTCACCCCTCCACTTT
13 | - | TRBJ1-2 | - | TRBV5-1 | CASSFRGGYGYTF | TGCGCCAGCAGCTTTCGAGGGGGTTATGGCTACACCTTC
13 | - | TRBJ1-2 | - | TRBV5-1 | CASSLSANYGYTF | TGCGCCAGCAGCTTGTCGGCTAACTATGGCTACACCTTC
12 | - | TRBJ1-2 | - | TRBV9 | CASSPDPYGYTF | TGTGCCAGCAGCCCAGACCCCTATGGCTACACCTTC
16 | once | TRBJ1-1 | - | TRBV18 | CASSPPSGSMNTEAFF | TGTGCCAGCTCACCACCGTCGGGGTCCATGAACACTGAAGCTTTCTTT
15 | few | TRBJ1-2 | TRBD1 | TRBV28 | CASSLGGQEGVGYTF | TGTGCCAGCAGTTTAGGCGGACAGGAGGGGGTAGGCTACACCTTC
15 | - | TRBJ1-3 | - | TRBV2 | CASSAQGGSGNTIYF | TGTGCCAGCAGTGCACAGGGTGGCTCTGGAAACACCATATATTTT
15 | - | TRBJ1-6 | - | TRBV11-2 | CASSLQGNRNSPLHF | TGTGCCAGCAGCTTACAGGGAAATCGGAATTCACCCCTCCACTTT
13 | - | TRBJ1-6 | - | TRBV7-9 | CASSGRNNSPLHF | TGTGCCAGCAGTGGACGGAATAATTCACCCCTCCACTTT
15 | - | TRBJ2-3 | - | TRBV14 | CASSQLTIATDTQYF | TGTGCCAGCAGCCAACTAACGATCGCCACAGATACGCAGTATTTT
16 | medium-sized | TRBJ1-1 | - | TRBV7-9 | CASSSTGGAHVDEAFF | TGTGCCAGCAGCTCCACCGGTGGAGCCCACGTGGATGAAGCTTTCTTT
16 | - | TRBJ2-7 | TRBD2 | TRBV3-1/TRBV3-2 | CASSPPTSGGSYEQYF | TGTGCCAGCAGCCCACCAACTAGCGGGGGTTCCTACGAGCAGTACTTC
16 | - | TRBJ2-3 | TRBD2 | TRBV7-2 | CASSPTSGGSTDTQYF | TGTGCCAGCAGCCCTACTAGCGGGGGTAGCACAGATACGCAGTATTTT
16 | - | TRBJ2-3 | - | TRBV27 | CASSSNGGRGTDTQYF | TGTGCCAGCAGTTCCAACGGGGGGCGGGGCACAGATACGCAGTATTTT
14 | - | TRBJ1-1 | - | TRBV5-6 | CASSLVGYGSEAFF | TGTGCCAGCAGCTTGGTGGGGTATGGCTCTGAAGCTTTCTTT
20 | once | TRBJ2-1 | - | TRBV5-1 | CASSLAKSLFTPSSYNEQFF | TGCGCCAGCAGCTTGGCCAAATCATTATTCACACCGAGCTCCTACAATGAGCAGTTCTTC
12 | - | TRBJ1-1 | - | TRBV19 | CASSFGNTEAFF | TGTGCCAGTAGTTTCGGGAACACTGAAGCTTTCTTT
16 | once | TRBJ1-2 | - | TRBV4-3 | CASSSETGRGADGYTF | TGCGCCAGCTCATCAGAGACCGGGAGGGGGGCGGATGGCTACACCTTC
15 | once | TRBJ1-2 | - | TRBV7-2 | CASSWFSGSQEGYTF | TGTGCCAGCAGCTGGTTCAGCGGCTCGCAGGAGGGCTACACCTTC
15 | - | TRBJ1-1 | - | TRBV6-2/TRBV6-3 | CASSYASWGDTEAFF | TGTGCCAGCAGTTACGCTTCGTGGGGAGACACTGAAGCTTTCTTT
13 | - | TRBJ1-4 | - | TRBV6-5 | CASSYPGGEKLFF | TGTGCCAGCAGTTACCCGGGCGGTGAAAAACTGTTTTTT
17 | - | TRBJ2-2 | - | TRBV10-1 | CASSESVSGKNTGELFF | TGCGCCAGCAGTGAGTCGGTCAGTGGTAAGAACACCGGGGAGCTGTTTTTT
15 | - | TRBJ2-7 | TRBD2 | TRBV2 | CASTVRREGVDEQYF | TGTGCCAGCACCGTTAGGAGGGAGGGAGTGGACGAGCAGTACTTC
14 | - | TRBJ1-4 | TRBD1 | TRBV19 | CASSATGVGEKLFF | TGTGCCAGTAGTGCGACAGGGGTAGGAGAAAAACTGTTTTTT
11 | - | TRBJ2-5 | - | TRBV2 | CASSDHETQYF | TGTGCCAGCAGTGATCACGAGACCCAGTACTTC
14 | - | TRBJ1-2 | - | TRBV14 | CASSQDSPNYGYTF | TGTGCCAGCAGCCAAGACTCGCCAAACTATGGCTACACCTTC
16 | - | TRBJ2-7 | - | TRBV6-2/TRBV6-3 | CASSPTTHTGSYEQYF | TGTGCCAGCAGCCCCACCACCCACACAGGATCCTACGAGCAGTACTTC
13 | - | TRBJ1-1 | TRBD1 | TRBV6-5 | CASRRQGGTEAFF | TGTGCCAGCAGACGACAGGGGGGAACTGAAGCTTTCTTT
13 | - | TRBJ2-3 | TRBD2 | TRBV2 | CASSRTSGDTQYF | TGTGCCAGCAGTAGGACTAGCGGGGATACGCAGTATTTT
14 | - | TRBJ2-7 | - | TRBV2 | CASNHEGDNYEQYF | TGTGCCAGCAACCACGAGGGGGACAACTACGAGCAGTACTTC
16 | few | TRBJ2-4 | TRBD1 | TRBV6-1 | CASSEALGQSKNIQYF | TGTGCCAGCAGTGAAGCCTTGGGACAGAGTAAAAACATTCAGTACTTC
13 | - | TRBJ2-3 | - | TRBV7-8 | CASSLFRTDTQYF | TGTGCCAGCAGCTTATTTCGTACAGATACGCAGTATTTT